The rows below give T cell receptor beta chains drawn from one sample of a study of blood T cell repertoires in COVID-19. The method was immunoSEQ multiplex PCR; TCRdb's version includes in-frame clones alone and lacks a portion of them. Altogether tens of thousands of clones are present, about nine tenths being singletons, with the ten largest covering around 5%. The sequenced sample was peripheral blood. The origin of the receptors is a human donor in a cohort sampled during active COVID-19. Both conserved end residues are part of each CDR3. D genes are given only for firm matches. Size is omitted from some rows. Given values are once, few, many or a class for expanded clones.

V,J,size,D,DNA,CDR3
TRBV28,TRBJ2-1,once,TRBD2,TGTGCCAGCAGTTTCGCGGGAGGGCCCTCGACCTACAATGAGCAGTTCTTC,CASSFAGGPSTYNEQFF
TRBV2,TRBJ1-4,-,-,TGTGCCAGCCGGCCCAACCCGGGTCCCAGTGAACTGTTTTTT,CASRPNPGPSELFF
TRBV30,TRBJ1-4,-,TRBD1,TGTGCCTGGAGTGCCGGACAGGGACGGGGAGAAAAACTGTTTTTT,CAWSAGQGRGEKLFF
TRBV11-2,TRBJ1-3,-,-,TGTGCCAGCAGCCGGAACAGTGGAAACACCATATATTTT,CASSRNSGNTIYF
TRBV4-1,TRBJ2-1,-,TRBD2,TGCGCCAGCAGCCAAGGAACCGGGACTAGCGGGAGAAATGAGCAGTTCTTC,CASSQGTGTSGRNEQFF
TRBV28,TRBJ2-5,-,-,TGTGCCAGCAGTTTTCTGGGAGTTGGAGAGACCCAGTACTTC,CASSFLGVGETQYF
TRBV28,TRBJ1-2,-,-,TGTGCCAGCAGTACCTTTCAGGCGAACTATGGCTACACCTTC,CASSTFQANYGYTF
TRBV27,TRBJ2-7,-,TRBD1,TGTGCCAGCAGTCGCGGGACAGGGCGATCCTACGAGCAGTACTTC,CASSRGTGRSYEQYF
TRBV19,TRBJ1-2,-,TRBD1,TGTGCCAGTAGTAGGACAGGGGATTATGGCTACACCTTC,CASSRTGDYGYTF
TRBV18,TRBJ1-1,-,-,TGTGCCAGCTCGTTTTCCGTGAACACTGAAGCTTTCTTT,CASSFSVNTEAFF
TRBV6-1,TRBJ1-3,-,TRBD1,TGTGCCAGCAGTGAGACATACAGGGGCTCTGGAAACACCATATATTTT,CASSETYRGSGNTIYF
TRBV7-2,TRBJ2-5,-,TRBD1,TGTGCCAGCAGCTATCAGACAGGGGCGCAAGAGACCCAGTACTTC,CASSYQTGAQETQYF
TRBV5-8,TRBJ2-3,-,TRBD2,TGTGCCAGCAGTGGAGTAGCGGGAGGACCCAGCACAGATACGCAGTATTTT,CASSGVAGGPSTDTQYF
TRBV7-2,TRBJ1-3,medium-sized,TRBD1,TGTGCCAGCAGCCTCCGGGACAGACACTTCCACTCTGGAAACACCATATATTTT,CASSLRDRHFHSGNTIYF
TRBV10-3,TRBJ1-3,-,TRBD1,TGTGCCATCAGTGCCCAGCCACCGGGACAGGGTACTGGTGGAAACACCATATATTTT,CAISAQPPGQGTGGNTIYF
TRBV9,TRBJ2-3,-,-,TGTGCCAGCAGCGCGGGGAGCCTTAGCACAGATACGCAGTATTTT,CASSAGSLSTDTQYF
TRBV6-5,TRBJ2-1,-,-,TGTGCCAGCAGCCAAGGGGCACAGCCTCGGCGGTTCTTC,CASSQGAQPRRFF
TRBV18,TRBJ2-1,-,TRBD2,TGTGCCAGCTCACCACTGACTAGCGGGAAGGGTGAGCAGTTCTTC,CASSPLTSGKGEQFF
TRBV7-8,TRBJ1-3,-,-,TGTGCCAGCTGCGACCGGGTGTTGCCCCCGGGGAACACCATATATTTT,CASCDRVLPPGNTIYF
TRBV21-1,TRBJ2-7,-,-,TGTGCCAGCAGCAAAGTAAAGTCTATTCCCTCCTACGAGCAGTACTTC,CASSKVKSIPSYEQYF
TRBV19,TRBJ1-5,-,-,TGTGCCAGTAGTATAGGTAGACGGGGGGATCAGCCCCAGCATTTT,CASSIGRRGDQPQHF
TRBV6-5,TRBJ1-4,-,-,TGTGCCAGCAGAAGAGGGGCGGGGAAACTGTTTTTT,CASRRGAGKLFF
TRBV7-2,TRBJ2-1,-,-,TGTGCCAGCAGCTTAGTCGGGAGAATTGGGAATGAGCAGTTCTTC,CASSLVGRIGNEQFF
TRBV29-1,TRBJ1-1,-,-,TGCAGCACCGCGAGGGGGAGGGACACTGAAGCTTTCTTT,CSTARGRDTEAFF
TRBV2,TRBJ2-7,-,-,TGTGCCAGCAGCCCGGCGGAGTCCTACGAGCAGTACTTC,CASSPAESYEQYF
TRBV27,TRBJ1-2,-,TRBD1,TGTGCCAGCAGTTTATCGGGACAGGGGCATGGCTACACCTTC,CASSLSGQGHGYTF
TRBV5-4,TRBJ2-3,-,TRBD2,TGTGCCAGCAGCCGACTAGCGGGAGGGATGACAGATACGCAGTATTTT,CASSRLAGGMTDTQYF
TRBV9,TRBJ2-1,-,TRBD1,TGTGCCAGCAGCGTAGTTCCCGGGACAGGGTACAATGAGCAGTTCTTC,CASSVVPGTGYNEQFF
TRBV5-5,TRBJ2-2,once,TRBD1,TGTGCCAGCAGCTGGACAGGGCAGAACACCGGGGAGCTGTTTTTT,CASSWTGQNTGELFF